The 3 T cell receptor beta chains below were found in one sample sequenced in a study of cytomegalovirus exposure and HLA in healthy donors. PCR primers comprised 60 Vbeta and 13 Jbeta primers. The assay was immunoSEQ multiplex PCR, and TCRdb's table has in-frame clones only and misses some. The sample includes 95,000 to 110,000 clones, over 75% of them seen just once. The sequenced material came from PBMCs. The receptors here all came from a woman between 18 and 29 years old in good health and CMV-seropositive.

J is TRBJ2-7 and V is TRBV28; 8 nucleotides line up with TRBD1. CDR1 is MDHEN, CDR2 SYDVKM, per germline. V dropped 6 bases and J dropped 6; count of bases not matched to a gene: 7. The CDR3 is 13 residues long. CDR3 DNA: TGTGCCAGCAGACAACAGGGGGGTGGCGAGCAGTACTTC. Translation gives CASRQQGGGEQYF. Full variable domain (outside the CDR3, taken from reference TRBV28 and TRBJ2-7): DVKVTQSSRYLVKRTGEKVFLECVQDMDHENMFWYRQDPGLGLRLIYFSYDVKMKEKGDIPEGYSVSREKKERFSLILESASTNQTSMYLCASRQQGGGEQYFGPGTRLTVT.

The genes are TRBV21-1 and TRBJ2-7; the table's D call TRBD2 went unverified against the DNA. TRBV21-1 is classified as a pseudogene. CDR3 length: 15 residues. CDR3 protein: CASSKPERAWGEQYF. The CDR3 bases are TGTGCCAGCAGCAAACCGGAGCGGGCATGGGGCGAGCAGTACTTC.

The sample holds one count of this clone. CDR3 loop: CASSSMTSGNNEQYF. CDR3 sequence (DNA): TGTGCCAGCAGCTCGATGACTAGCGGGAATAACGAGCAGTACTTC. The chain has TRBV7-6 and TRBJ2-7; 11 nucleotides match TRBD2. The germline CDR1 and CDR2 sequences are SGHVS and FNYEAQ. Germline trimming cut 4 bases from V and 5 bases from J; bases unmatched to any gene: 7. The CDR3 loop spans 15 amino acids.